Described below is a single T cell receptor beta chain sequence and its context. The antigen remains undetermined. This record belongs to a study of cytomegalovirus exposure and HLA in healthy donors. Study overall: Samples from HLA-typed donors yielded about 85 million unique TCRs in an early data release. Regarding the study as a whole: The majority of CMV-associated TCR beta chains were reported as apparently HLA-restricted in a later analysis. Associated with HLA alleles at 0.05 false discovery rate in a later analysis were over 15,000 TCR beta sequences.

Primers: 60 Vbeta forward and 13 Jbeta reverse. The method was immunoSEQ multiplex PCR; TCRdb's version includes in-frame clones alone and lacks a portion of them. The sample comprises 150,000 to 200,000 clones, approximately 88% of which are singletons, and over 2% rests with the top ten. The receptor's source is a woman aged 45-60 years in good health and CMV-seropositive. The sequenced sample consisted of PBMCs.

The CDR3 DNA reads TGTGCCAGCAGCTTAGGCGCAGGAGGAGGCTACACCTTC. Amino acids: CASSLGAGGGYTF. V is TRBV7-8 and J is TRBJ1-2; D remains unclear. The V gene's germline CDR1 is SGHVS and CDR2 FQNEAQ. V gave up 1 base and J gave up 8 bases, with 11 bases separating them. The CDR3 sequence is 13 residues long.